The present T cell receptor beta chain was sequenced within a study of Ad26.COV2.S vaccination and SARS-CoV-2 variants (dated by TCRdb to the early 2020s). Study-wide context: Vaccine-arm donors were drawn from COV1001, a multicentre, randomized, double-blind, placebo-controlled phase I-IIa trial of Ad26.COV2.S in healthy adults. TCRbeta repertoire sequencing was used to assess the specificity and breadth of SARS-CoV-2-reactive T cell receptors after Ad26.COV2.S vaccination. Trial participants were randomized into five groups of five, in which low-dose or high-dose Ad26.COV2.S was given once or twice, or placebo was given on both occasions. Dosing of Ad26.COV2.S was intramuscular, at either 5x10^10 or 1x10^11 viral particles, delivered as one shot or as two shots spaced 56 days apart. A total of 32 samples were included in the TCR-sequenced set, comprising around 19 Ad26.COV2.S vaccine recipients, 5 placebo recipients and 8 SARS-CoV-2 convalescent individuals. Blinding of investigators to trial group allocation was maintained during experiments and outcome assessment.

The immunoSEQ Assay was the method used to sequence TCRbeta CDR3 regions. After extraction, genomic DNA underwent amplification by bias-controlled multiplex PCR, followed by high-throughput sequencing. The study's own analysis went as follows. To quantify the absolute abundance of each unique TCRbeta CDR3 region, sequences were collapsed and filtered. Usable DNA was measured by amplifying reference genes present in all nucleated cells, and TCRbeta template counts were normalized to that usable DNA to estimate T cell fraction. Repertoire TCRs were annotated as SARS-CoV-2-specific when V gene, CDR3 amino acid sequence and J gene were exactly matched to a known reactive TCR set. The reference SARS-CoV-2 TCR set was derived from MIRA and filtered for enrichment in COVID-19-positive ImmuneCODE repertoires, a step that removed public or cross-reactive TCRs. Using the MIRA antigens, annotated TCRs were further analysed by specific ORF or by position within an ORF. Breadth was defined as the number of annotated unique rearrangements divided by the total number of unique productive rearrangements, and depth was defined as the summed frequency of the annotated unique rearrangements. Two-sided Wilcoxon rank-sum tests were used to compare TCR breadth between groups. Entries here come from immuneACCESS through TCRdb and include only in-frame sequences with V and J called. Some clones fail to appear in such tables; in the studies checked, an unresolved V gene covers under half of the shortfall, and the cause of the remainder is unknown. That table supplies the V and J calls and clone size; D and trimming were determined from the DNA. Here the sample has about 250,000 clones; around 88% occur a single time. The biggest ten clones account for under 3% of the sample.

The CDR3 runs 13 residues from the cysteine to the phenylalanine. Of the read, only the CDR3 DNA is kept; its 39 bases are in frame from base 1. The germline V gene (reference sequence) sets CDR1 to MNHEY and CDR2 to SMNVEV. Trimming removed 6 bases from V and 12 bases from J, leaving 15 bases between the germline ends. Read against the paper, the sample's treatment or condition label means: 15 to 20 received Ad26.COV2.S at low or high dose, single or two shots; 5 received placebo; per-sample allocation not given. Repertoires of vaccine and placebo recipients were sequenced from samples collected on day 63 after the first injection. In Cohort 1b, 25 adults aged 18-55 years were enrolled at a single site in Boston, USA, between 29 July and 7 August 2020. Ad26.COV2.S was a replication-incompetent adenovirus type 26 vector expressing a prefusion-stabilized SARS-CoV-2 spike protein from the original Wuhan strain.

A remark on this clone: Its binding antigen is unknown. No qualities accompany the bases; no much larger clone lies one base away.

What the study reported, not specific to this receptor: After vaccination, spike-specific CD8+ and CD4+ T cell responses were reported to show substantial breadth. Ad26.COV2.S recipients had higher spike-specific TCR breadth than placebo recipients (P = 0.0014). The authors noted that the TCR breadth and depth analyses may have underestimated total T cell responses. The study was not powered for comparison of responses between vaccine doses or regimens. Vaccine and placebo recipients had similar non-spike TCR breadth, a finding consistent with the vaccine containing only spike.

This TCR derives from a person between 18 and 60 years old who received the Ad26.COV2.S COVID-19 vaccine or a placebo. The V and J genes are TRBV27 and TRBJ1-6; TRBD1 could be the D gene, as 6 bases match. Sequenced material: peripheral blood, taken in a trial of Ad26.COV2.S vaccine versus placebo. The CDR3 in this case is CASRPNRVKPLHF. The nucleotide sequence reads as follows: TGTGCCAGCAGGCCCAACAGGGTAAAACCCCTCCACTTT.